The next 14 T cell receptor beta chains were all read from a single sample in a study of T cell responses to AZD1222 COVID-19 vaccine. Using immunoSEQ multiplex PCR, the repertoire was profiled, and TCRdb retains in-frame clones only, with some absent. In the table there are 150,000 or so clones, approximately 88% of which are singletons. The source material was peripheral blood, sampled on day 0 of AZD1222 vaccination. These receptors all stem from an adult in good health.

The chain combines TRBV5-1 with TRBJ2-2, with D perhaps assigned TRBD1 or TRBD2 (5 bases each). Between the trimmed V and J ends, which lost 7 bases and 6 bases, there was a span of 10 bases. There are 12 residues in the CDR3. The germline V gene encodes CDR1 SGHRS and CDR2 YFSETQ. The chain's CDR3 is CASRRDAGELFF. The DNA for the CDR3 is TGCGCCAGCCGACGGGACGCCGGGGAGCTGTTTTTT.

As for this clone: Different DNA sequences within this sample yield the same CDR3. J is TRBJ1-5 and V is TRBV19; D is perhaps TRBD1 (5 bases). CDR3 length: 15 residues. Germline CDR1 reads LNHDA; CDR2 reads SQIVND (reference sequence). V gave up 1 base and J gave up 2 bases, with 9 bases separating them. The CDR3: CASSIVLGGNQPQHF. CDR3 sequence (DNA): TGTGCCAGTAGTATAGTTTTAGGGGGCAATCAGCCCCAGCATTTT.

The V gene is TRBV28, the J gene TRBJ1-2; D uncertain. Germline V gives CDR1 MDHEN, CDR2 SYDVKM. V was clipped by 3 bases and J by 1 base, with 3 bases between them. This CDR3 is built from 12 residues. The CDR3 coding sequence is TGTGCCAGCAGTTTTCTTAACTATGGCTACACCTTC. Protein: CASSFLNYGYTF.

The chain couples TRBV7-2 to TRBJ1-2; TRBD1 aligns across 9 bases. V shed 5 bases and J 5 bases; nucleotides not matched to a gene: 9. Germline CDR1 reads SGHTA; CDR2 reads FQGNSA. This CDR3 region has 15 residues. This CDR3 is CASSEAGTGLYGYTF. The DNA of the CDR3 is TGTGCCAGCAGCGAGGCAGGGACAGGGTTGTATGGCTACACCTTC. The full variable domain, rest sourced from reference TRBV7-2 and TRBJ1-2, is GAGVSQSPSNKVTEKGKDVELRCDPISGHTALYWYRQSLGQGLEFLIYFQGNSAPDKSGLPSDRFSAERTGGSVSTLTIQRTQQEDSAVYLCASSEAGTGLYGYTFGSGTRLTVV.

The chain joins TRBV28 to TRBJ2-2; the D gene is possibly TRBD1 (8 bases). CDR1 and CDR2 (germline): MDHEN, SYDVKM. V shed 6 bases and J shed 7 bases, with 18 bases lying between them. The CDR3 spans 15 residues. CDR3: CASRAGDRNYGELFF. The CDR3 DNA reads as TGTGCCAGCAGGGCGGGGGACAGGAACTACGGGGAGCTGTTTTTT.

The J gene is TRBJ2-7, the V gene TRBV12-3 or TRBV12-4, with D unclear. This CDR3 contains 12 residues. Trimming took 4 bases from V and 7 from J, leaving 11 bases between them. CDR3 sequence reads: CASSYSHGEQYF. In DNA form, the CDR3 reads TGTGCCAGCAGTTACTCCCACGGAGAGCAGTACTTC.

This clone was observed a handful of times. This sequence joins TRBV5-4 and TRBJ1-1; D is perhaps TRBD1 (6 bases). Trimming shortened V by 3 bases and J by 0 bases, and 12 bases separated the two germline ends. CDR3 length equals 15 residues. Germline V lookup: CDR1 SGHNT, CDR2 YYREEE (reference sequence). The CDR3 region has the DNA TGTGCCAGCAGCTGGGGGACACCCATGAACACTGAAGCTTTCTTT. Amino acid sequence: CASSWGTPMNTEAFF.

The chain combines TRBV28 with TRBJ2-7; no clear D gene. The germline CDR1 and CDR2 sequences are MDHEN and SYDVKM. This CDR3 region has 14 residues. V lost 6 bases, J lost 5 bases, and 17 bases lay in between. CDR3 sequence reads: CASSLQSYLHEQYF. In nucleotides, the CDR3 is TGTGCCAGCAGCCTTCAGTCTTACCTCCACGAGCAGTACTTC. The full variable domain, completed using reference TRBV28 and TRBJ2-7, is DVKVTQSSRYLVKRTGEKVFLECVQDMDHENMFWYRQDPGLGLRLIYFSYDVKMKEKGDIPEGYSVSREKKERFSLILESASTNQTSMYLCASSLQSYLHEQYFGPGTRLTVT.

The gene calls are TRBV6-5 and TRBJ1-2; unclear D gene. V lost 7 bases and J lost 4, with 19 bases in between. The CDR3 contains 15 residues. Germline V gene lookup returns CDR1 MNHEY and CDR2 SVGAGI. This CDR3 reads CASTAQKLLSYGYTF. The CDR3 DNA follows: TGTGCCAGCACCGCCCAAAAGTTATTGTCCTATGGCTACACCTTC.

The genes are TRBV6-2 or TRBV6-3 and TRBJ2-2; maybe TRBD2 (6 bases). CDR3 length equals 16 residues. V dropped 1 base and J dropped 7 bases, with 16 bases sitting between them. Germline V gene sequence: CDR1 MNHEY, CDR2 SVGEGT. The DNA of the CDR3 is TGTGCCAGCAGTTACTGGTCGACGACTAGTGTCGGGGAGCTGTTTTTT. Translated: CASSYWSTTSVGELFF.

This sequence joins TRBV7-2 and TRBJ1-3, with D tentatively TRBD1 (5 bases). V was clipped by 5 bases and J by 4 bases, with 18 bases between them. Germline-derived CDR1 and CDR2 are SGHTA and FQGNSA. The CDR3 sequence is 16 residues long. The CDR3 bases are TGTGCCAGCAGCGCCCGAGGCAGGGATTTAGGAAACACCATATATTTT. It translates to CASSARGRDLGNTIYF.

The gene calls are TRBV19 and TRBJ2-1; D is perhaps TRBD2 (6 bases). This CDR3 is built from 14 residues. Trimming removed 7 bases from V and 6 bases from J, with 16 bases in between. Germline V gives CDR1 LNHDA, CDR2 SQIVND (reference sequence). DNA of the CDR3: TGTGCCAGTACCATGGGGGGAGCTTCCAATGAGCAGTTCTTC. Its translation is CASTMGGASNEQFF. Using reference TRBV19 and TRBJ2-1 for the parts outside the CDR3, the full variable domain is DGGITQSPKYLFRKEGQNVTLSCEQNLNHDAMYWYRQDPGQGLRLIYYSQIVNDFQKGDIAEGYSVSREKKESFPLTVTSAQKNPTAFYLCASTMGGASNEQFFGPGTRLTVL.

This chain uses TRBV20-1 with TRBJ1-4, with D possibly TRBD1 on 6 matching bases. Germline V gene data show CDR1 as DFQATT and CDR2 as SNEGSKA (reference sequence). V was shortened by 1 base and J by 13 bases, with 10 bases between the two germline ends. The CDR3 runs to 11 residues. The CDR3 nucleotides read TGCAGTGCTAGAGGTATCAGGGGACTGTTTTTT. Translating it yields CSARGIRGLFF.

A note on this clone: The same CDR3 arises from other DNA sequences in this sample as well. The CDR3 region has the DNA TGTGCCAGCAGCCCGGGGGGGTCCTCCTACGAGCAGTACGTC. It translates to CASSPGGSSYEQYV. The chain recombines TRBV7-8 with TRBJ2-7, with TRBD2 identical over 8 bases. Per the germline V gene, CDR1 is SGHVS and CDR2 is FQNEAQ. Losses at the gene ends were 5 bases for V and 0 bases for J; bases not matched to a gene: 3. The CDR3 sequence is 14 residues long.